This T cell receptor beta chain was observed in a study of identifying expanded T cells in peripheral blood. Some clones are missing from TCRdb's copy, which holds only in-frame ones; the method was immunoSEQ multiplex PCR. The sample lists 50,000 to 75,000 clones, about 89% occurring once. CDR1 is SGHAT and CDR2 is FQNNGV in the germline V gene. The CDR3 covers 16 residues. Germline trimming cut 4 bases from V and 9 bases from J; bases unmatched to any gene: 10. The specimen was blood. This chain uses TRBV11-2 with TRBJ2-1; 12 positions match TRBD2. The TCR was taken from a person aged 18 to 75 in good health. CDR3 in amino acids: CASSSELAGGPGEQFF. The CDR3 DNA is TGTGCCAGCAGCTCGGAACTAGCGGGGGGCCCTGGTGAGCAGTTCTTC. The full variable domain, with the rest looked up from reference TRBV11-2 and TRBJ2-1, is EAGVAQSPRYKIIEKRQSVAFWCNPISGHATLYWYQQILGQGPKLLIQFQNNGVVDDSQLPKDRFSAERLKGVDSTLKIQPAKLEDSAVYLCASSSELAGGPGEQFFGPGTRLTVL.